The T cell receptor (beta chain) under discussion was sequenced for a study of memory CD4+ T cells and cytomegalovirus serostatus (dated by TCRdb to about 2019). Turning to the overall study: The cohort comprised 33 healthy Belgian adults, 9 CMV seropositive and roughly 25 CMV seronegative. To replicate a published TCR-based CMV serostatus classifier, the study sequenced CD4+ memory TCRbeta repertoires from a Belgian cohort whose cytomegalovirus serostatus was known. General conclusions and limits of the study: Only CD4+CD45RO+ memory cells were sequenced, unlike the original study, which covered naive and memory CD4+ and CD8+ populations. The original-framework classifier achieved a median bootstrapped AUC of about 0.94 with a 95% CI of 0.76-1.00 on the Belgian cohort. For predicting CMV serostatus, the median bootstrapped AUC was roughly 0.95 using the original framework and roughly 0.92 using a US-trained random forest. Among the 160 or so previously reported CMV-associated TCRbeta sequences, about 71 showed up in the CD4+ memory repertoires, with each one found in between one and five individuals. The results were read as suggesting that the CMV-associated TCR signature is, for the most part, present in the CD4+ memory repertoire.

A FACSAria II was used to sort memory CD4+ T cells, defined as single viable CD3+CD4+CD8-CD45RO+ cells. CMV serostatus was determined with a Roche Elecsys assay detecting serum IgG against CMV pp150, pp28, p38 and p52. After the samples were thawed, total CD4+ T cells were enriched through positive selection using CD4 magnetic microbeads. The samples came from a different study that was designed specifically to examine the CD4+ T cell memory repertoire. Following standard operating procedures, peripheral blood mononuclear cells were isolated and cryopreserved, while serum was kept at -80 degrees C. CD3-PerCP (BW264/56), CD4-APC (RPA-T4), CD45RO-PE (UCHT1) and CD8-Pacific Orange (3B5) antibodies were used for staining, and non-viable cells were excluded with Sytox blue. This clone was counted between two and nine times. Its antigen specificity is not known. Base qualities are not at hand, and no much larger clone is one base apart.

The CDR3, cysteine through phenylalanine, is 15 amino acids long. Only CDR3 DNA is held: 45 bases, read in frame from base 1. The germline V gene (reference sequence) specifies SGHNT as CDR1 and YYREEE as CDR2. Relative to germline, V is 3 bases shorter and J is 6 bases shorter, with 16 bases between their ends. Genomic DNA was extracted from sorted cells with the Quick-DNA Microprep Kit. Amplification of TCRbeta DNA was done with the immunoSEQ hsTCRbeta kit, following the protocol from the manufacturer. An Illumina MiSeq instrument was used to sequence the TCRbeta libraries. In the authors' own workflow: Following removal of out-of-frame sequences, about 2,200,000 distinct TCRbeta sequences were retained, with an average of about 61,000 per individual. Each individual was scored according to the count of over 150 previously reported CMV-associated TCRbeta sequences and the total productive distinct TCRbeta count. A beta-binomial model was reimplemented in Python, and random forests from scikit-learn, run with default parameters, were trained on data from the US cohort. Classifier performance on the Belgian cohort was summarized as median AUC with percentile confidence intervals over 10,000 bootstrap iterations. TCRdb holds this immuneACCESS table with in-frame rearrangements only. Some clones are missing; in checked studies, unresolved V genes explain under half, and the rest has no known cause. V, J and clone size reflect that table, while D and trimming were determined from the DNA. This sample holds 41,000 or so clones; roughly three quarters were observed only once. Approximately 0.79% of the sample is held by the ten biggest clonotypes.

This sequence uses TRBV5-4 and TRBJ2-1, with the identity of the D gene unclear. The material sequenced was memory CD4+ T cells from blood. The receptor's source is an adult in good health and CMV-seronegative. CDR3 reads: CASSSRQLGRNEQFF. The sequenced DNA is TGTGCCAGCAGCTCTCGGCAGCTAGGCCGCAATGAGCAGTTCTTC.